Listed below are T cell receptor beta chains from one sample, sequenced in a study of T cell repertoires in cytomegalovirus infection. For these receptors, no antigen is known. From the reads, TCRdb called clonotypes with MiXCR, one entry per CDR3 protein. Here the sample spans about 130,000 distinct CDR3 sequences, more than 20% being singletons. Material: PBMCs, sequenced either directly or after in vitro stimulation (not recorded which). The receptors derive from a human donor in good health (CMV status not recorded). Some clones in this sample may be carry-over from other donors' samples. Each CDR3 is given with its conserved first and last residue. Fields, in order: CDR3 protein, CDR3 DNA, clone size, J gene, D gene, V gene. The D gene is left open where the match is weak. Clone size appears in some rows only: once, few, many, or a class for an expanded clone.

cdr3_aa: CASSLLEGTGKLFF
cdr3_nt: TGCGCCAGCAGCTTGTTGGAGGGTACCGGAAAACTGTTTTTT
clone_size: few
j_call: TRBJ1-4
d_call: -
v_call: TRBV5-1

cdr3_aa: CASSLKRTADTQYF
cdr3_nt: TGTGCCAGCAGCTTAAAGAGAACGGCCGATACGCAGTATTTT
clone_size: few
j_call: TRBJ2-3
d_call: -
v_call: TRBV7-8

cdr3_aa: CASAFGDGQPQHF
cdr3_nt: TGTGCCAGCGCCTTCGGGGATGGACAGCCCCAGCATTTT
clone_size: -
j_call: TRBJ1-5
d_call: -
v_call: TRBV12-3/TRBV12-4

cdr3_aa: CASSASGIGEQYF
cdr3_nt: TGTGCCAGCAGTGCTAGCGGGATAGGAGAGCAGTACTTC
clone_size: -
j_call: TRBJ2-7
d_call: TRBD2
v_call: TRBV25-1

cdr3_aa: CASSLDQAYNSPLHF
cdr3_nt: TGTGCCAGCAGCTTAGATCAGGCCTATAATTCACCCCTCCACTTT
clone_size: many
j_call: TRBJ1-6
d_call: -
v_call: TRBV7-8

cdr3_aa: CASTGAPLNYGYTF
cdr3_nt: TGTGCCAGTACCGGGGCCCCCCTTAACTATGGCTACACCTTC
clone_size: few
j_call: TRBJ1-2
d_call: -
v_call: TRBV19

cdr3_aa: CASSQLAGSGDEQFF
cdr3_nt: TGTGCCAGCAGCCAACTAGCGGGATCGGGGGATGAGCAGTTCTTC
clone_size: -
j_call: TRBJ2-1
d_call: TRBD2
v_call: TRBV14

cdr3_aa: CASSADSVSYEQYF
cdr3_nt: TGCGCCAGCAGTGCGGACAGCGTCTCCTACGAGCAGTACTTC
clone_size: -
j_call: TRBJ2-7
d_call: -
v_call: TRBV5-1

cdr3_aa: CATSRGDRTNTEAFF
cdr3_nt: TGTGCCACCAGCAGAGGGGACAGGACGAACACTGAAGCTTTCTTT
clone_size: few
j_call: TRBJ1-1
d_call: TRBD1
v_call: TRBV15

cdr3_aa: CASSVDGRTAGANVLTF
cdr3_nt: TGTGCCAGCAGCGTAGATGGCCGGACGGCTGGGGCCAACGTCCTGACTTTC
clone_size: -
j_call: TRBJ2-6
d_call: -
v_call: TRBV3-1

cdr3_aa: CASSPPTGELFF
cdr3_nt: TGTGCCAGCTCCCCACCCACCGGGGAGCTGTTTTTT
clone_size: many
j_call: TRBJ2-2
d_call: -
v_call: TRBV6-2/TRBV6-3

cdr3_aa: CASSFVVDTQYF
cdr3_nt: TGTGCCAGCAGCTTTGTCGTAGATACGCAGTATTTT
clone_size: many
j_call: TRBJ2-3
d_call: -
v_call: TRBV7-2

cdr3_aa: CASSLGTSGSEQYF
cdr3_nt: TGTGCCAGCAGCTTAGGGACTAGCGGGAGCGAGCAGTACTTC
clone_size: many
j_call: TRBJ2-7
d_call: TRBD2
v_call: TRBV7-8

cdr3_aa: CASRTGTGPYNEQFF
cdr3_nt: TGTGCCAGCAGGACCGGGACTGGACCCTACAATGAGCAGTTCTTC
clone_size: -
j_call: TRBJ2-1
d_call: -
v_call: TRBV12-3/TRBV12-4

cdr3_aa: CASSLNRVYEQYF
cdr3_nt: TGTGCCAGCAGTTTAAACAGGGTGTACGAGCAGTACTTC
clone_size: once
j_call: TRBJ2-7
d_call: -
v_call: TRBV12-3/TRBV12-4

cdr3_aa: CASSPETGRTYEQYF
cdr3_nt: TGTGCCAGCAGCCCAGAGACAGGGAGGACCTACGAGCAGTACTTC
clone_size: many
j_call: TRBJ2-7
d_call: -
v_call: TRBV7-6

cdr3_aa: CASSPRGEGQPQHF
cdr3_nt: TGCGCCAGCAGCCCTCGGGGGGAGGGTCAGCCCCAGCATTTT
clone_size: -
j_call: TRBJ1-5
d_call: -
v_call: TRBV4-1

cdr3_aa: CASSPRSGADTQYF
cdr3_nt: TGTGCCAGCAGCCCCAGAAGCGGCGCAGATACGCAGTATTTT
clone_size: -
j_call: TRBJ2-3
d_call: -
v_call: TRBV5-6

cdr3_aa: CASRSGFESNYGYTF
cdr3_nt: TGTGCCAGCAGATCCGGGTTCGAATCGAACTATGGCTACACCTTC
clone_size: many
j_call: TRBJ1-2
d_call: -
v_call: TRBV25-1

cdr3_aa: CSAIRGSTEAFF
cdr3_nt: TGCAGCGCCATCAGGGGGAGTACTGAAGCTTTCTTT
clone_size: -
j_call: TRBJ1-1
d_call: TRBD1
v_call: TRBV29-1

cdr3_aa: CASSEVGVSNQPQHF
cdr3_nt: TGTGCCAGCAGTGAGGTAGGGGTTAGCAATCAGCCCCAGCATTTT
clone_size: many
j_call: TRBJ1-5
d_call: -
v_call: TRBV6-1

cdr3_aa: CASSLRGHRVEVNTEAFF
cdr3_nt: TGCGCCAGCAGCTTGCGTGGACACCGAGTTGAAGTGAACACTGAAGCTTTCTTT
clone_size: few
j_call: TRBJ1-1
d_call: -
v_call: TRBV5-1

cdr3_aa: CASSPGNYYNTGELFF
cdr3_nt: TGTGCCAGCAGCCCCGGGAATTACTATAACACCGGGGAGCTGTTTTTT
clone_size: many
j_call: TRBJ2-2
d_call: -
v_call: TRBV28

cdr3_aa: CSVSQARAYEQYF
cdr3_nt: TGCAGCGTTTCTCAGGCGAGGGCCTACGAGCAGTACTTC
clone_size: few
j_call: TRBJ2-7
d_call: -
v_call: TRBV29-1

cdr3_aa: CASSQSGADTQYF
cdr3_nt: TGTGCCAGCAGCCAATCCGGGGCAGATACGCAGTATTTT
clone_size: -
j_call: TRBJ2-3
d_call: -
v_call: TRBV11-2